These 9 T cell receptor beta chains came from one sample sequenced in a study of T cells of healthy individuals. Using its own MiXCR run on the 5' RACE reads, TCRdb lists one record per CDR3 protein. The sample has approximately 89,000 distinct CDR3 sequences, approximately 5.4% seen once. These receptor sequences come from a female donor in good health.

This chain uses TRBV12-3 or TRBV12-4 with TRBJ2-2; 7 bases are shared with TRBD2. V dropped 6 bases and J dropped 3; count of bases not matched to a gene: 10. The CDR3 covers 16 residues. In DNA, the CDR3 is TGTGCCAGCAGCCTGGAGGGCCTAGCGGACACCGGGGAGCTGTTTTTT. Its protein product is CASSLEGLADTGELFF.

The CDR3 region is CASSVGLAVSYGYTF. CDR3 DNA: TGTGCCAGCAGCGTAGGACTCGCCGTCAGCTATGGCTACACCTTC. The chain couples TRBV9 to TRBJ1-2, with unresolved D. The CDR3 sequence is 15 residues long. Deletions cut 0 bases from V and 4 bases from J, with 13 bases between. CDR1 SGDLS and CDR2 YYNGEE come from the germline V gene.

This clonotype was observed many times. The chain couples TRBV18 to TRBJ2-1, with no clear D. The V end lost 2 bases, the J end lost 13 bases, and 12 bases lay between the germline ends. From germline, CDR1 is KGHSH and CDR2 LQKENI. CDR3 length: 12 residues. CDR3 loop: CASSPSPSPQFF. CDR3 DNA sequence: TGTGCCAGCTCACCAAGCCCCTCACCCCAGTTCTTC.

This clonotype was seen repeatedly, ten times or more. The CDR3, as DNA: TGCGCCAGCAGCCAATCGGGACTAGCAGTCAATGAGCAGTTCTTC. Protein sequence: CASSQSGLAVNEQFF. The rearrangement uses TRBV4-1 and TRBJ2-1, with 9 bases aligning to TRBD2. V was pared by 2 bases and J by 6 bases, with 5 bases of the junction left unmatched. Per germline, CDR1 MGHRA and CDR2 YSYEKL. The CDR3 contains 15 residues.

This sequence joins TRBV6-6 and TRBJ1-1; D is uncertain. This CDR3 is 10 amino acids long. V lost 3 bases, J lost 8 bases, and 4 bases lay in between. The germline V gene has CDR1 MNHNY and CDR2 SVGAGI (reference sequence). CDR3 residues: CASSYGEAFF. CDR3 sequence (DNA): TGTGCCAGCAGTTATGGGGAAGCTTTCTTT.

This clonotype has ten or more counts. This sequence joins TRBV5-4 and TRBJ2-5; the D gene could be TRBD1 or TRBD2 (5 bases each). The CDR3 has 16 amino acids. V was cut by 4 bases and J by 1 base, with 17 bases left in between. Germline V gives CDR1 SGHNT, CDR2 YYREEE (reference sequence). CDR3 bases: TGTGCCAGCAGCGGGGGATCGGTCGGGTCCCAAGAGACCCAGTACTTC. Its translation is CASSGGSVGSQETQYF. Full variable domain (missing parts from reference TRBV5-4 and TRBJ2-5): ETGVTQSPTHLIKTRGQQVTLRCSSQSGHNTVSWYQQALGQGPQFIFQYYREEENGRGNFPPRFSGLQFPNYSSELNVNALELDDSALYLCASSGGSVGSQETQYFGPGTRLLVL.

The table lists this clonotype with a few counts. The CDR3 reads CASSPGGVFNTEAFF. CDR3 bases: TGTGCCAGCAGCCCGGGGGGGGTTTTTAACACTGAAGCTTTCTTT. The chain employs TRBV3-1 and TRBJ1-1, with D tentatively TRBD1 (5 bases). V lost 4 bases to trimming and J lost 2 bases, with 14 bases between them. The CDR3 totals 15 residues. The germline CDR1 and CDR2 sequences are LGHDT and YNNKEL (reference sequence).

The rearrangement uses TRBV4-1 and TRBJ2-7, with D perhaps matching TRBD2 (6 bases). V lost 0 bases and J 4 bases, leaving 22 bases between the germline ends. Germline CDR1 is MGHRA and CDR2 is YSYEKL. CDR3 size: 18 residues. The CDR3 bases are TGCGCCAGCAGCCAAGATCTAAGTTGGGGTTCTAGCGAATACGAGCAGTACTTC. It yields the protein CASSQDLSWGSSEYEQYF.

The rearrangement joins TRBV5-1 to TRBJ1-1; no reliable D call. Trimming pared 1 base from V and 7 bases from J, leaving 11 bases between. CDR3 length equals 13 residues. Germline V lookup: CDR1 SGHRS, CDR2 YFSETQ. The CDR3 coding sequence is TGCGCCAGCAGCTTGTTTCGCGACGGTGAAGCTTTCTTT. As protein: CASSLFRDGEAFF.